The entry below describes one TCR beta chain. Its antigen is unknown. In germline, CDR1 is SEHNR, CDR2 FQNEAQ (reference sequence). The V and J ends lost 7 bases and 5 bases respectively, with 11 bases between them. This CDR3 spans 13 amino acids. The record originates from a study of CD8 T cells in ankylosing spondylitis. Study observations and caveats: There was a TCR beta motif, made of 7 to 9 highly homologous variants, that appeared characteristic of ankylosing spondylitis blood. Earlier authors reported some of these motif variants in reactive arthritis synovial fluid and blood. Matched ankylosing spondylitis synovial fluid reportedly showed significant enrichment of disease-linked clones.

Quantitative 5'-RACE with molecular barcodes produced the TCR beta libraries. TCRdb recomputed calls from the 5' RACE reads with MiXCR, one row per CDR3 protein. The sample holds a few hundred thousand distinct CDR3 sequences, about 16% seen once. This TCR derives from a male donor with ankylosing spondylitis. This chain uses TRBV7-9 with TRBJ2-2; D not certain. Material for sequencing was blood, either unsorted or a sorted T cell fraction (not recorded which). The CDR3 DNA sequence: TGTGCCAGCACCTCCGATTTAACCGGGGAGCTGTTTTTT. The encoded protein is CASTSDLTGELFF.